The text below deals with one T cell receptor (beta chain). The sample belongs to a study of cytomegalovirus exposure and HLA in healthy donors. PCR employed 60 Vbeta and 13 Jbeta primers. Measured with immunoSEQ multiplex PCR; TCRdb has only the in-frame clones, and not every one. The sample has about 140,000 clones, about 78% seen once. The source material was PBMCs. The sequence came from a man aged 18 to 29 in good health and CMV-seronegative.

The CDR3 region has the DNA TGTGCCATCAGTGAATCAGACTACGAGCAGTACTTC. It encodes CAISESDYEQYF. V gene TRBV10-3 combines with J gene TRBJ2-7, with D hard to call. The length of the CDR3 is 12 residues. With 3 bases removed from V and 3 bases from J, the gap between germline ends came to 6 bases. Germline lookup yields CDR1 ENHRY and CDR2 SYGVKD.